These 6 T cell receptor beta chains were sequenced from one sample in a study of blood T cell repertoires in COVID-19. This table comes from immunoSEQ multiplex PCR, and its TCRdb copy is limited to in-frame clones, with some not included. This table has 180,000 or so clones, approximately 86% appearing once. The sample taken for sequencing was peripheral blood. These TCRs come from an elderly woman with acute or convalescent COVID-19.

V gene TRBV4-3 combines with J gene TRBJ1-2, with a weak D call TRBD1 (6 bases). V was cut by 3 bases and J by 7 bases, with 15 bases left in between. Per the germline V gene, CDR1 is LGHNA and CDR2 is YSLEER. The CDR3 extends over 14 amino acids. CDR3 nucleotide sequence: TGCGCCAGCAGCCAGGACGGGGGGCTGGGTGGCTACACCTTC. Protein: CASSQDGGLGGYTF.

The rearrangement joins TRBV3-1 (or the pseudogene TRBV3-2) to TRBJ1-1, with 8 bases aligning to TRBD1. CDR1 and CDR2 from the germline V gene are LGHDT and YNNKEL (reference sequence). The CDR3 has 13 amino acids. The J segment lost 4 bases and the V segment lost 4 bases, leaving 2 bases of the junction unmatched. This CDR3 reads CASSPTGATEAFF. CDR3 in DNA: TGTGCCAGCAGCCCGACAGGGGCCACTGAAGCTTTCTTT.

The rearrangement links TRBV19 to TRBJ1-5; 8 bases agree with TRBD1. This CDR3 region has 19 residues. From germline, CDR1 is LNHDA and CDR2 SQIVND (reference sequence). Trimming took 6 bases from V and 2 from J; bases not matched to a gene: 18. CDR3 DNA sequence: TGTGCCAGTAGCCGCGGGACAGGAGGGGCGCAGAGTGGCAATCAGCCCCAGCATTTT. As protein: CASSRGTGGAQSGNQPQHF.

The V gene is TRBV19, the J gene TRBJ2-7, with TRBD2 matching over 9 bases. The CDR3 is made up of 14 amino acids. Per the germline V gene, CDR1 is LNHDA and CDR2 is SQIVND (reference sequence). The V segment lost 3 bases and the J segment 4 bases; nucleotides outside the gene matches: 4. CDR3 coding DNA: TGTGCCAGTAGTATGGCGGGGGGGCAGTACGAGCAGTACTTC. Protein: CASSMAGGQYEQYF.

The chain joins TRBV15 to TRBJ1-5; a possible D gene is TRBD1 (5 bases). This CDR3 has 11 amino acids. Per the germline V gene, CDR1 is LNHNV and CDR2 is YYDKDF (reference sequence). V was shortened by 3 bases and J by 10 bases, with 7 bases between the two germline ends. CDR3 protein: CATSRGGPQHF. The CDR3, as DNA: TGTGCCACCAGCAGGGGGGGACCCCAGCATTTT.

The genes are TRBV19 and TRBJ2-5; the match to TRBD1 covers 8 bases. Germline values: CDR1 LNHDA, CDR2 SQIVND (reference sequence). The length of the CDR3 is 14 residues. The ends lost 3 bases at V and 7 bases at J; junction bases unmatched: 7. For the CDR3, the DNA is TGTGCCAGTAGTATGAACAGGGGGACCGGGACCCAGTACTTC. Its translation is CASSMNRGTGTQYF.